The subject of this entry is one T cell receptor beta chain. PCR amplification relied on 60 Vbeta primers (plus 13 Jbeta primers). The table came from immunoSEQ multiplex PCR; TCRdb's copy has only in-frame clones and leaves some out. The sample records about 94,000 clones, roughly 80% being singletons. The data were obtained in a study of cytomegalovirus exposure and HLA in healthy donors. Between the trimmed V and J ends, which lost 4 bases and 3 bases, there was a span of 7 bases. This CDR3 has 13 amino acids. Germline V gene sequence: CDR1 MNHEY, CDR2 SVGAGI. The clonotype originates from a middle-aged man in good health and CMV-seropositive. The rearrangement uses TRBV6-5 and TRBJ2-1; maybe TRBD2 (5 bases). Sequenced: PBMCs. In DNA form, the CDR3 reads TGTGCCAGCAGTTTCACTAGCTACAATGAGCAGTTCTTC. It specifies CASSFTSYNEQFF.